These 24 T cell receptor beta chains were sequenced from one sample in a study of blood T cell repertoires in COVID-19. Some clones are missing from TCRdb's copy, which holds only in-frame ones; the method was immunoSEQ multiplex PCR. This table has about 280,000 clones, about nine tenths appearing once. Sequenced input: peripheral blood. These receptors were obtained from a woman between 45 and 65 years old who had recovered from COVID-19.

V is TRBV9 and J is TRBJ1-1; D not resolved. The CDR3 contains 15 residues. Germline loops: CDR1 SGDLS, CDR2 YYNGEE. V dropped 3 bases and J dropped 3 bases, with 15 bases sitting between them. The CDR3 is CASSAAPRRDTEAFF. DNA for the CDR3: TGTGCCAGCAGCGCAGCTCCCCGGCGGGACACTGAAGCTTTCTTT.

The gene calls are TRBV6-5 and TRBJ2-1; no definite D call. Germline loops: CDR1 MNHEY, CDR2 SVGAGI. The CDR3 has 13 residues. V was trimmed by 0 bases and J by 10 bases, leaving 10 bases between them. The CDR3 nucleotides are TGTGCCAGCAGTTACTCGCCGGTTCGGGAGCAGTTCTTC. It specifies CASSYSPVREQFF.

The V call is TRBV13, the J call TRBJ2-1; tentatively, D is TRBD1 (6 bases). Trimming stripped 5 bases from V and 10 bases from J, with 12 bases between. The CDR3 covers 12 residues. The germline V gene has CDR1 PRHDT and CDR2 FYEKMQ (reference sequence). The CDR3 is CASSDRQAEQFF. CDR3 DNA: TGTGCCAGCAGCGACCGACAGGCAGAGCAGTTCTTC.

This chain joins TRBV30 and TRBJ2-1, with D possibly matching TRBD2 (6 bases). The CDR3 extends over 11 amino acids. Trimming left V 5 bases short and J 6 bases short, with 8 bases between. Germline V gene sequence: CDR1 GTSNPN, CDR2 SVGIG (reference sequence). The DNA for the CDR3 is TGTGCCTGGGGAGGGCCCAATGAGCAGTTCTTC. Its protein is CAWGGPNEQFF.

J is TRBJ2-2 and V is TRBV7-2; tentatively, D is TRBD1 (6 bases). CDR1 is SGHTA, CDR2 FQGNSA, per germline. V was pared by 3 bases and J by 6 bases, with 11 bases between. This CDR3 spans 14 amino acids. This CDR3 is CASSFIRGAGELFF. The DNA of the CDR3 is TGTGCCAGCAGCTTTATCAGGGGTGCCGGGGAGCTGTTTTTT.

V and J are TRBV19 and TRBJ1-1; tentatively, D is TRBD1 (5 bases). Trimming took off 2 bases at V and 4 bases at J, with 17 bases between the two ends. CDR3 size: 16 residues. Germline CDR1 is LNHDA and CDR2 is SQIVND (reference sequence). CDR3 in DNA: TGTGCCAGTAGTATAAGCGGGGCCTACTTTGGCACTGAAGCTTTCTTT. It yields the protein CASSISGAYFGTEAFF.

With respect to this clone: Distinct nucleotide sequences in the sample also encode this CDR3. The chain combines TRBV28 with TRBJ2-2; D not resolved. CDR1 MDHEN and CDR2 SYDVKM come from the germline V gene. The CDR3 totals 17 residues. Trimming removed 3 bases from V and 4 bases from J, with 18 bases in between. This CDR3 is CASSFSVSRKSTGELFF. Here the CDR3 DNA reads TGTGCCAGCAGTTTTTCGGTGTCGCGGAAGAGCACCGGGGAGCTGTTTTTT. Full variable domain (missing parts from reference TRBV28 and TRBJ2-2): DVKVTQSSRYLVKRTGEKVFLECVQDMDHENMFWYRQDPGLGLRLIYFSYDVKMKEKGDIPEGYSVSREKKERFSLILESASTNQTSMYLCASSFSVSRKSTGELFFGEGSRLTVL.

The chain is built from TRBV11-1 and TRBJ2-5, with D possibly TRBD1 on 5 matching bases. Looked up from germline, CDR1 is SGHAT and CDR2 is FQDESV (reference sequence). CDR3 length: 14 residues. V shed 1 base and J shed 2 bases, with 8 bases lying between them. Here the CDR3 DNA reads TGTGCCAGCAGCTTAGAGTCAGGGCAAGAGACCCAGTACTTC. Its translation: CASSLESGQETQYF.

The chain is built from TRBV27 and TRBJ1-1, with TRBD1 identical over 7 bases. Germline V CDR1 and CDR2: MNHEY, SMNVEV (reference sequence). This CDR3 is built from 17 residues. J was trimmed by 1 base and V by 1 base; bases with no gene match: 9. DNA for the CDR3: TGTGCCAGCAGTTTATGGGCAGGGGGAGCCGAGAACACTGAAGCTTTCTTT. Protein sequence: CASSLWAGGAENTEAFF.

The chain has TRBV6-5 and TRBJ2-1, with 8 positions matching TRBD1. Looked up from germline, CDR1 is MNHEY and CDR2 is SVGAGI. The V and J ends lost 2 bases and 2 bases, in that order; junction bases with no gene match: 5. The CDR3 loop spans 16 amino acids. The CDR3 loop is CASSYPGQGAYNEQFF. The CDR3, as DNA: TGTGCCAGCAGTTACCCTGGACAGGGCGCCTACAATGAGCAGTTCTTC.

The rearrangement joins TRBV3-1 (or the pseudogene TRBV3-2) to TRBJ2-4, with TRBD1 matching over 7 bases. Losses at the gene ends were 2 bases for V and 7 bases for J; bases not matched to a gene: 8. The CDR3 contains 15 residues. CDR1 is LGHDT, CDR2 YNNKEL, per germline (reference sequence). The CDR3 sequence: CASSQIQGIGNIQYF. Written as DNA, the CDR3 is TGTGCCAGCAGCCAAATACAGGGGATTGGGAACATTCAGTACTTC.

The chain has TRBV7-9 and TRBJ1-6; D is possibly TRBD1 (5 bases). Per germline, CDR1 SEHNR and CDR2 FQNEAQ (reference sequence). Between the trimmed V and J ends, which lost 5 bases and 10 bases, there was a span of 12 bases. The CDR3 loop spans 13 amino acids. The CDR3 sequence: CASSGGERSPLHF. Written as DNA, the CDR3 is TGTGCCAGCAGCGGAGGGGAAAGGTCACCCCTCCACTTT.

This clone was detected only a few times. The CDR3 is CASSFRATNYGYTF. The CDR3 DNA sequence: TGTGCCAGCAGCTTCAGGGCCACTAACTATGGCTACACCTTC. This chain links TRBV5-4 with TRBJ1-2, with a weak D call TRBD1 (5 bases). The CDR3 runs 14 residues. The germline CDR1 and CDR2 sequences are SGHNT and YYREEE (reference sequence). Trimming removed 2 bases from V and 0 bases from J, with 8 bases in between.

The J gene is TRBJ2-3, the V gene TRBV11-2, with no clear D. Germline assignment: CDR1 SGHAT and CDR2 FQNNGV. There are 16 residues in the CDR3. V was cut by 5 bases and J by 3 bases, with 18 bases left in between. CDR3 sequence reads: CASSPPPVIDTDTQYF. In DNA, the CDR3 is TGTGCCAGCAGCCCTCCCCCGGTAATAGATACAGATACGCAGTATTTT.

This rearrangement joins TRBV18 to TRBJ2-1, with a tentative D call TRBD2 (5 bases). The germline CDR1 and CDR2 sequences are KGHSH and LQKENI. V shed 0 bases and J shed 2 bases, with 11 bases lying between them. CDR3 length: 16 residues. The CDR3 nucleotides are TGTGCCAGCTCACCACCGCGCGGGCCTACCTACAATGAGCAGTTCTTC. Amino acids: CASSPPRGPTYNEQFF.

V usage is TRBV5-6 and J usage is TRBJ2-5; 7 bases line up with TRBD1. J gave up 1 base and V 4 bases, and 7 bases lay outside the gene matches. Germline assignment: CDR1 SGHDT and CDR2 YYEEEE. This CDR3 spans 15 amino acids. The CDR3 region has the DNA TGTGCCAGCAGCCCAGACAGGGTGGCCCAAGAGACCCAGTACTTC. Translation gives CASSPDRVAQETQYF.

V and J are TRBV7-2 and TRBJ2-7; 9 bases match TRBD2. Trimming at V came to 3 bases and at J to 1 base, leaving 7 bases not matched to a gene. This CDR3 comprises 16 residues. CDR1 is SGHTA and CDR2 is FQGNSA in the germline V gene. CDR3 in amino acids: CASSLNSGSLSYEQYF. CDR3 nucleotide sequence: TGTGCCAGCAGCTTGAATAGCGGGAGCCTTTCCTACGAGCAGTACTTC.

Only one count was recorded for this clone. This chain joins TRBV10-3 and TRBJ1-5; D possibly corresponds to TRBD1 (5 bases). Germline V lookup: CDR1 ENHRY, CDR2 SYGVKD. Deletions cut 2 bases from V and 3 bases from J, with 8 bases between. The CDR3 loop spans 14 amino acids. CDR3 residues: CAISEPGINQPQHF. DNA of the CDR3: TGTGCCATCAGTGAGCCAGGGATCAATCAGCCCCAGCATTTT.

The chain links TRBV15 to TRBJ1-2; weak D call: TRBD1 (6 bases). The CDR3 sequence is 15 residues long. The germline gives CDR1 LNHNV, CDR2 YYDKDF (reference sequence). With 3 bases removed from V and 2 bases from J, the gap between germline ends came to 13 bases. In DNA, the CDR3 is TGTGCCACCAGCAGCAGCTTCAGGGGAAACTATGGCTACACCTTC. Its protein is CATSSSFRGNYGYTF.

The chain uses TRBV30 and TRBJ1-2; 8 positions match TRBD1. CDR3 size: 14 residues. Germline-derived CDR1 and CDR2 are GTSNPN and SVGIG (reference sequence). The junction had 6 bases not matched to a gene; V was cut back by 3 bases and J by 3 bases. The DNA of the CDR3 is TGTGCCTGGAGGTTCGGACAGGGTTACTATGGCTACACCTTC. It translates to CAWRFGQGYYGYTF.

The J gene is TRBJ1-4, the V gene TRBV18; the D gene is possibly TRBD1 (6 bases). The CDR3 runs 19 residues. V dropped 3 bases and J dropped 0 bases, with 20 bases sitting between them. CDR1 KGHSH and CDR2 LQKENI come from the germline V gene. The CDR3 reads CASSPRRDTHYTTNEKLFF. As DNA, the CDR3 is TGTGCCAGCTCACCCCGCCGGGACACGCATTATACAACTAATGAAAAACTGTTTTTT.

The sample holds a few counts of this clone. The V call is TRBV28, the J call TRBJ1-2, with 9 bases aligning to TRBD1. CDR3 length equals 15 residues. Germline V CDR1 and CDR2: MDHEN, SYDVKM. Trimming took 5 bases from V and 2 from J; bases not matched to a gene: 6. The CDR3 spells CASSPGQGKNYGYTF. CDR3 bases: TGTGCCAGCAGTCCCGGACAGGGGAAGAACTATGGCTACACCTTC.

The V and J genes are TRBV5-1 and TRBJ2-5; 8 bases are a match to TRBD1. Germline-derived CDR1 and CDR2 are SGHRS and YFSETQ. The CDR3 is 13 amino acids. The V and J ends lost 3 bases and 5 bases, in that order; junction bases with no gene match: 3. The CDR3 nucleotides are TGCGCCAGCAGCTGGACAGGGAGGGAGACCCAGTACTTC. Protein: CASSWTGRETQYF. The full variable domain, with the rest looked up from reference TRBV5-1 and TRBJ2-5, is KAGVTQTPRYLIKTRGQQVTLSCSPISGHRSVSWYQQTPGQGLQFLFEYFSETQRNKGNFPGRFSGRQFSNSRSEMNVSTLELGDSALYLCASSWTGRETQYFGPGTRLLVL.

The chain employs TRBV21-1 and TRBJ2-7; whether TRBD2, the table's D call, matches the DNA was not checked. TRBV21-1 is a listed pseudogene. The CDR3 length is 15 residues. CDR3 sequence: CASSRGGDSSLEQYF. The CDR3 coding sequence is TGTGCCAGCAGTCGGGGGGGTGACAGTTCGCTCGAGCAGTACTTC.